This paragraph covers one T cell receptor beta chain sequence. The record originates from a study of blood T cell repertoires in COVID-19. For the study at large: Acute and convalescent COVID-19 samples came from the United States, Italy and Spain. In each case, the material was cDNA or gDNA derived from T cells, B-cell-depleted T cells, or PBMCs.

Trimming removed 8 bases from V and 7 bases from J, with 21 bases in between. Germline V lookup: CDR1 WSHSY, CDR2 SAAADI. The length of the CDR3 is 14 residues. Per the original data handling: It was from reference gene primer amplification that nucleated cell counts were estimated. Data came from immunoSEQ multiplex PCR; TCRdb stores just in-frame clones and leaves some out. For V, J and clone size, that table is used; D and trimming come from the DNA. Of about 160,000 clones listed, about 80% are singletons. Material for sequencing was peripheral blood. This receptor was identified in a man aged 70-80 years with acute or convalescent COVID-19. J is TRBJ2-7 and V is TRBV10-2; D perhaps matches TRBD2 (5 bases). The chain's CDR3 is CASRAGIYSNEQYF. The CDR3 DNA reads TGCGCCAGCCGAGCCGGGATATATTCCAATGAGCAGTACTTC.